Below are 7 T cell receptor beta chains sequenced from a single sample in a study of graft-versus-host responses after intestinal transplantation. TCRdb keeps only in-frame clones here, not all; method: immunoSEQ multiplex PCR. Of about 71,000 clones listed, 90% were seen once; the top ten hold approximately 1.3%. Their antigen targets remain unknown. The sample consisted of unstimulated CD8+ T cells sorted from spleen or lymph node cells, taken before intestinal transplant. These receptors were obtained from a human donor who received an intestinal transplant.

The chain is built from TRBV4-1 and TRBJ1-3, with unresolved D. V was cut by 0 bases and J by 4 bases, with 4 bases left in between. The V gene's germline CDR1 is MGHRA and CDR2 YSYEKL. The CDR3 spans 13 residues. The CDR3 sequence is CASSQDTGNTIYF. The CDR3 bases are TGCGCCAGCAGCCAAGATACAGGAAACACCATATATTTT.

The J gene is TRBJ2-4, the V gene TRBV7-9; TRBD1 might be the D (5 bases). Trimming stripped 5 bases from V and 9 bases from J, with 20 bases between. This CDR3 comprises 15 residues. CDR1 SEHNR and CDR2 FQNEAQ come from the germline V gene (reference sequence). The CDR3, as DNA: TGTGCCAGCAGCCCCTCGGCAGGGATAGTTGGCATTCAGTACTTC. Translation gives CASSPSAGIVGIQYF.

This chain uses TRBV4-2 with TRBJ2-1; 7 bases map to TRBD2. The V segment lost 0 bases and the J segment 8 bases; nucleotides outside the gene matches: 7. Germline V gene sequence: CDR1 LGHNA, CDR2 YNFKEQ. The CDR3 length is 15 residues. CDR3 nucleotide sequence: TGTGCCAGCAGCCAAGATCCGACTAGCACGGATGAGCAGTTCTTC. It translates to CASSQDPTSTDEQFF.

This clone has only a few counts. Additional DNA sequences in this sample encode the identical CDR3. The J gene is TRBJ1-1, the V gene TRBV4-1; D is ambiguous. CDR3 length equals 11 residues. Germline CDR1 reads MGHRA; CDR2 reads YSYEKL. Trimming took 0 bases from V and 6 from J, leaving 2 bases between them. Here the CDR3 reads CASSQDSEAFF. CDR3 nucleotides: TGCGCCAGCAGCCAAGACTCTGAAGCTTTCTTT.

The chain carries TRBV13 and TRBJ2-3, with 10 bases lining up with TRBD2. Losses at the gene ends were 4 bases for V and 4 bases for J; bases not matched to a gene: 2. This CDR3 is 14 amino acids long. Germline V gene data show CDR1 as PRHDT and CDR2 as FYEKMQ (reference sequence). CDR3 in amino acids: CASSYGLAADTQYF. CDR3 sequence (DNA): TGTGCCAGCAGCTACGGACTAGCGGCAGATACGCAGTATTTT.

V and J are TRBV18 and TRBJ2-7, with TRBD2 as a possible D gene (5 bases). Looked up from germline, CDR1 is KGHSH and CDR2 is LQKENI. The germline V and J ends were trimmed by 2 bases and 5 bases, with 10 bases remaining between them. This CDR3 is built from 13 residues. The CDR3 DNA is TGTGCCAGCTCACCAGAGCGAGGGCACGAGCAGTACTTC. As protein: CASSPERGHEQYF.

J is TRBJ1-2 and V is TRBV6-5, with 10 bases identical to TRBD1. This CDR3 spans 15 amino acids. Germline V lookup: CDR1 MNHEY, CDR2 SVGAGI. The V and J ends lost 0 bases and 6 bases, in that order; junction bases with no gene match: 4. In nucleotides, the CDR3 is TGTGCCAGCAGTTACTCGGCCGGGACAGGGGATGGCTACACCTTC. This codes for CASSYSAGTGDGYTF.